These 23 T cell receptor beta chains were all obtained from the same sample, sequenced in a study of blood T cell repertoires in COVID-19. Assay used: immunoSEQ multiplex PCR; TCRdb lists only in-frame clones, some missing. The sample carries around 60,000 clones, approximately 80% recorded once. The sample taken for sequencing was peripheral blood. The receptors were gathered from a man in his sixties with acute or convalescent COVID-19.

The chain couples TRBV19 to TRBJ2-2; D gene unclear. This CDR3 has 12 amino acids. V was pared by 1 base and J by 6 bases, with 3 bases between. CDR1 is LNHDA, CDR2 SQIVND, per germline (reference sequence). In DNA form, the CDR3 reads TGTGCCAGTAGTATAGTCGCCGGGGAGCTGTTTTTT. Protein sequence: CASSIVAGELFF.

As DNA, the CDR3 is TGTGCCAGCAGCGCCCAGACAGGGATTCGCTATGAGCAGTTCTTC. Translating it yields CASSAQTGIRYEQFF. The rearrangement uses TRBV7-6 and TRBJ2-1; 7 positions match TRBD1. J lost 8 bases, V lost 5 bases, and 12 bases had no gene match. There are 15 residues in the CDR3. The germline CDR1 and CDR2 sequences are SGHVS and FNYEAQ.

In DNA, the CDR3 is TGCGCCAGCAGTTCCCCTACGGTAGAGACCCAGTACTTC. Its protein product is CASSSPTVETQYF. V usage is TRBV5-1 and J usage is TRBJ2-5; D call uncertain. Trimming shortened V by 5 bases and J by 4 bases, and 12 bases separated the two germline ends. The CDR3 contains 13 residues. In germline, CDR1 is SGHRS, CDR2 YFSETQ.

The chain joins TRBV27 to TRBJ1-2; 7 bases match TRBD1. J gave up 7 bases and V 4 bases, and 3 bases lay outside the gene matches. This CDR3 region has 12 residues. Germline V gene data show CDR1 as MNHEY and CDR2 as SMNVEV (reference sequence). The CDR3 DNA reads TGTGCCAGCAGTTCCTACAGGGGTGGCTACACCTTC. Its protein product is CASSSYRGGYTF.

The CDR3 spells CASSLGLAGLSTDTQYF. CDR3 DNA: TGTGCCAGCAGCCTGGGACTAGCGGGGCTTAGCACAGATACGCAGTATTTT. The chain recombines TRBV7-2 with TRBJ2-3; 13 bases fit TRBD2. This CDR3 region has 17 residues. V was clipped by 5 bases and J by 0 bases; unmatched bases: 5. Per germline, CDR1 SGHTA and CDR2 FQGNSA. Based on the CDR3 plus reference TRBV7-2 and TRBJ2-3, the full variable domain is GAGVSQSPSNKVTEKGKDVELRCDPISGHTALYWYRQSLGQGLEFLIYFQGNSAPDKSGLPSDRFSAERTGGSVSTLTIQRTQQEDSAVYLCASSLGLAGLSTDTQYFGPGTRLTVL.

The chain carries TRBV4-1 and TRBJ1-2, with 7 bases aligning to TRBD1. The CDR3 runs to 15 residues. After removal of 1 base from V and 2 bases from J, the junction contained 4 bases not matched to a gene. Germline lookup yields CDR1 MGHRA and CDR2 YSYEKL. CDR3 residues: CASSQVIQGNYGYTF. CDR3 bases: TGCGCCAGCAGCCAAGTAATACAGGGGAACTATGGCTACACCTTC.

Only one count was recorded for this clone. V and J are TRBV5-8 and TRBJ1-5; D perhaps matches TRBD1 (5 bases). Trimming took 4 bases from V and 0 from J, leaving 14 bases between them. The CDR3 has 16 amino acids. Germline V CDR1 and CDR2: SGHTS, YDEGEE. The CDR3 bases are TGTGCCAGCAGCCTATCGACAGCTTTTAGCAATCAGCCCCAGCATTTT. Translated: CASSLSTAFSNQPQHF. Together with reference TRBV5-8 and TRBJ1-5, the CDR3 gives the full variable domain: EAGVTQSPTHLIKTRGQQATLRCSPISGHTSVYWYQQALGLGLQFLLWYDEGEERNRGNFPPRFSGRQFPNYSSELNVNALELEDSALYLCASSLSTAFSNQPQHFGDGTRLSIL.

V is TRBV20-1 and J is TRBJ1-4; D is ambiguous. This CDR3 is built from 16 residues. The germline V and J ends were trimmed by 3 bases and 7 bases, with 21 bases remaining between them. CDR1 DFQATT and CDR2 SNEGSKA come from the germline V gene (reference sequence). The CDR3 protein is CSASDTRAHLGEKLFF. The CDR3 region has the DNA TGCAGTGCTAGTGATACGAGGGCACATCTGGGTGAAAAACTGTTTTTT.

V gene TRBV4-1 combines with J gene TRBJ1-1; 11 positions agree with TRBD1. There are 16 residues in the CDR3. Germline CDR1 reads MGHRA; CDR2 reads YSYEKL. V gave up 3 bases and J gave up 7 bases; unmatched junction bases: 10. Here the CDR3 reads CASSHGDRGKRGEAFF. CDR3 nucleotide sequence: TGCGCCAGCAGCCATGGGGACAGGGGGAAGCGGGGTGAAGCTTTCTTT.

This clone occurred a few times. The chain carries TRBV11-2 and TRBJ1-4; D possibly corresponds to TRBD1 (6 bases). The ends were cut back, 5 bases at V and 7 bases at J, with 14 bases in the middle. The length of the CDR3 is 14 residues. Germline V CDR1 and CDR2: SGHAT, FQNNGV. The CDR3 reads CASSHRAKGEKLFF. The CDR3 bases are TGTGCCAGCAGCCACAGGGCTAAGGGTGAAAAACTGTTTTTT.

The table lists this clone with a few counts. The genes are TRBV27 and TRBJ1-4; TRBD1 might be the D (6 bases). Germline assignment: CDR1 MNHEY and CDR2 SMNVEV (reference sequence). The CDR3 totals 16 residues. V lost 0 bases and J lost 4, with 12 bases in between. The CDR3 reads CASSLSRGAYNEKLFF. The CDR3 DNA reads as TGTGCCAGCAGTTTATCTCGGGGGGCTTATAATGAAAAACTGTTTTTT.

V gene TRBV12-3 or TRBV12-4 combines with J gene TRBJ1-6; no clear D gene. Trimming took 5 bases from V and 7 from J, leaving 6 bases between them. CDR3 length: 12 amino acids. Here the CDR3 DNA reads TGTGCCAGCAGTCCCGGGAATTCACCCCTCCACTTT. It translates to CASSPGNSPLHF.

This sequence joins TRBV6-5 and TRBJ1-5; 9 bases match TRBD1. Germline CDR1 is MNHEY and CDR2 is SVGAGI. The CDR3 is 15 amino acids. J lost 2 bases, V lost 7 bases, and 6 bases had no gene match. CDR3 bases: TGTGCCAGCAATCACAGGGGGCAGGGCAATCAGCCCCAGCATTTT. Its translation is CASNHRGQGNQPQHF.

V usage is TRBV13 and J usage is TRBJ2-3, with 9 positions matching TRBD1. The CDR3 spans 18 residues. V gave up 1 base and J gave up 2 bases; unmatched junction bases: 10. Germline CDR1 and CDR2: PRHDT and FYEKMQ (reference sequence). Written as DNA, the CDR3 is TGTGCCAGCAGCTTAGACCGGGACAGGGACGGATACACAGATACGCAGTATTTT. It codes for CASSLDRDRDGYTDTQYF.

The gene calls are TRBV5-1 and TRBJ1-2; no definite D call. The V end was cut by 4 bases, the J end by 4 bases, with 20 bases between. Germline CDR1 and CDR2: SGHRS and YFSETQ. The CDR3 totals 16 residues. The CDR3 protein is CASSIDGLPEVYGYTF. DNA of the CDR3: TGCGCCAGCAGCATTGACGGACTTCCCGAAGTCTATGGCTACACCTTC.

This clone occurred a few times. V gene TRBV6-1 combines with J gene TRBJ2-7; TRBD1 matches at 8 bases. The CDR3 contains 16 residues. V lost 3 bases, J lost 0 bases, and 7 bases stayed unmatched. The germline CDR1 and CDR2 sequences are MNHNS and SASEGT. CDR3 sequence (DNA): TGTGCCAGCAGTGACCCCACGGGACAGGTCTCCTACGAGCAGTACTTC. Encoded protein: CASSDPTGQVSYEQYF.

This chain connects TRBV14 to TRBJ2-3, with D maybe TRBD1 (6 bases). CDR1 SGHDN and CDR2 FVKESK come from the germline V gene. V was shortened by 4 bases and J by 3 bases, with 20 bases between the two germline ends. This CDR3 region has 17 residues. The CDR3 sequence: CASSPLGRDRTTDTQYF. The CDR3 region has the DNA TGTGCCAGCAGCCCGCTGGGCCGAGACAGGACTACAGATACGCAGTATTTT.

The chain recombines TRBV5-1 with TRBJ1-1; tentatively, D is TRBD1 (5 bases). The V gene's germline CDR1 is SGHRS and CDR2 YFSETQ. Trimming left V 2 bases short and J 4 bases short, with 12 bases between. The CDR3 spans 14 residues. The CDR3 loop is CASSFWGVITEAFF. For the CDR3, the DNA is TGCGCCAGCAGCTTTTGGGGGGTAATCACTGAAGCTTTCTTT.

J is TRBJ2-1 and V is TRBV9, with TRBD1 matching 11 bases. Looked up from germline, CDR1 is SGDLS and CDR2 is YYNGEE. After removal of 9 bases from V and 6 bases from J, the junction contained 8 bases not matched to a gene. The CDR3 spans 14 residues. The CDR3 spells CANGPDRGPNEQFF. CDR3 nucleotide sequence: TGTGCCAACGGCCCGGACAGGGGGCCCAATGAGCAGTTCTTC.

The chain links TRBV5-1 to TRBJ2-5; 8 nucleotides line up with TRBD1. In germline, CDR1 is SGHRS, CDR2 YFSETQ. J lost 4 bases, V lost 0 bases, and 8 bases had no gene match. The CDR3 is 16 amino acids. The CDR3 loop is CASSLGRTTGGETQYF. CDR3 sequence (DNA): TGCGCCAGCAGCTTGGGCCGAACCACAGGGGGAGAGACCCAGTACTTC.

Concerning this clone itself: The germline gene is not matched at one end of the junction; a read error may be the cause. The J gene is TRBJ1-2, the V gene TRBV30; 8 positions agree with TRBD1. The CDR3 has 13 amino acids. Germline CDR1 is GTSNPN and CDR2 is SVGIG (reference sequence). CDR3 amino acids: CAWSVSVRTGKAF. In nucleotides, the CDR3 is TGTGCCTGGAGTGTCTCGGTTAGGACAGGGAAAGCCTTC.

This clone showed up just a few times. The gene calls are TRBV5-1 and TRBJ2-7; no clear D. The CDR3 has 14 residues. The germline V gene has CDR1 SGHRS and CDR2 YFSETQ. Deletions cut 0 bases from V and 0 bases from J, with 7 bases between. Written as DNA, the CDR3 is TGCGCCAGCAGCTTGGGTGGAGACTCCTACGAGCAGTACTTC. Protein: CASSLGGDSYEQYF.

V usage is TRBV7-9 and J usage is TRBJ1-1; TRBD1 aligns across 8 bases. The CDR3 is made up of 14 amino acids. Per germline, CDR1 SEHNR and CDR2 FQNEAQ (reference sequence). The V and J ends lost 2 bases and 1 base, in that order; junction bases with no gene match: 0. The CDR3 loop reads CASSLQGANTEAFF. The DNA for the CDR3 is TGTGCCAGCAGCTTACAGGGGGCGAACACTGAAGCTTTCTTT. Full variable domain (rest looked up from reference TRBV7-9 and TRBJ1-1): DTGVSQNPRHKITKRGQNVTFRCDPISEHNRLYWYRQTLGQGPEFLTYFQNEAQLEKSRLLSDRFSAERPKGSFSTLEIQRTEQGDSAMYLCASSLQGANTEAFFGQGTRLTVV.